This TCR beta chain appears in the sequencing data of a study of T-cell reconstitution after alpha-beta-depleted transplantation in children. Germline V gene sequence: CDR1 WSHSY, CDR2 SAAADI. V was pared by 6 bases and J by 9 bases, with 12 bases between. The CDR3 consists of 11 residues. During its preparation, the TCRbeta library received unique molecular identifiers. In TCRdb, the PCR reads were re-called with MiXCR into one record per CDR3 protein. The data show a few hundred thousand distinct CDR3 sequences, around 20% seen once. V and J are TRBV10-2 and TRBJ2-7; D gene unclear. The sample here was PBMCs from the stem cell graft donor, taken from the stem cell graft. This receptor was obtained from a human donor who donated a stem cell graft to a child with acute myeloid leukemia. CDR3 sequence (DNA): TGCGCCAGCAGAAACGACCTGGGGCAGTACTTC. It is translated as CASRNDLGQYF.